The subject of this entry is one T cell receptor (beta chain). The data stem from a study of blood T cell repertoires in COVID-19. Turning to the study itself: Researchers got acute and convalescent COVID-19 samples from the United States, Italy and Spain.

Per the original methods: Estimation of nucleated cell counts relied on the amplification of reference gene primers. Sequencing used immunoSEQ multiplex PCR; TCRdb keeps in-frame clones, though not all of them. That table is the source of V, J and clone size, and D and trimming were worked out from the DNA. The sample yields more than 300,000 clones, around nine tenths seen once. This TCR was sampled from a woman in her late teens or twenties who had recovered from COVID-19. The sample was peripheral blood.

The CDR3 loop reads CASRSGGSSYEQYV. The CDR3 bases are TGTGCCAGCCGCTCGGGGGGGAGCTCCTACGAGCAGTACGTC. The chain recombines TRBV7-2 with TRBJ2-7, with 8 bases that match TRBD2. The CDR3 is 14 residues long. Unmatched junction bases numbered 6, after V lost 8 bases and J lost 0 bases. Per germline, CDR1 SGHTA and CDR2 FQGNSA.